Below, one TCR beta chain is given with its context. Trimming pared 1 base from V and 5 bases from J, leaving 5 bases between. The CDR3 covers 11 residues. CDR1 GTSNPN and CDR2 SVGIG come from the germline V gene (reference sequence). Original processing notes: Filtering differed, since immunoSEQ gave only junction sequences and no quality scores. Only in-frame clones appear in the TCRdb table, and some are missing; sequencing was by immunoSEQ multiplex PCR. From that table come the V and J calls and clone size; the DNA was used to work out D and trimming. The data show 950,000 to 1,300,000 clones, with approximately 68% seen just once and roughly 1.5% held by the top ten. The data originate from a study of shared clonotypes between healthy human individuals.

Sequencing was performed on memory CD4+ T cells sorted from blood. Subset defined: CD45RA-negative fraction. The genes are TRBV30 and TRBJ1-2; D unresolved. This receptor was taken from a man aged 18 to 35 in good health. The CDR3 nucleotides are TGTGCCTGGAGTGACTTTTATGGCTACACCTTC. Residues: CAWSDFYGYTF. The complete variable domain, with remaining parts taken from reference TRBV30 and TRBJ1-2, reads SQTIHQWPATLVQPVGSPLSLECTVEGTSNPNLYWYRQAAGRGLQLLFYSVGIGQISSEVPQNLSASRPQDRQFILSSKKLLLSDSGFYLCAWSDFYGYTFGSGTRLTVV.